This TCR beta chain was recorded in a study of blood T cell repertoires in COVID-19. About the research overall: Whether acute or convalescent, the COVID-19 samples came from the United States, Italy and Spain. T cells, B-cell-depleted T cells, or PBMCs supplied cDNA or gDNA.

This CDR3 contains 17 residues. With 3 bases removed from V and 6 bases from J, the gap between germline ends came to 23 bases. Germline assignment: CDR1 SGHTA and CDR2 FQGNSA. Authors' methods: Using reference gene primer amplification, nucleated cell counts were estimated. Here immunoSEQ multiplex PCR was the method, and the copy in TCRdb shows in-frame clones only, minus some. V and J calls and clone size are as listed in that table; D and trimming were resolved from the DNA. Of under 200,000 clones listed, 82% are singletons. This rearrangement joins TRBV7-2 to TRBJ1-1; D might be TRBD1 (6 bases). This receptor was taken from a woman in her twenties or thirties with acute or convalescent COVID-19. Sample: peripheral blood. CDR3 nucleotides: TGTGCCAGCAGCTTGAGACGGGGGCGGGGGCCAGGGCCTGAAGCTTTCTTT. As protein: CASSLRRGRGPGPEAFF.